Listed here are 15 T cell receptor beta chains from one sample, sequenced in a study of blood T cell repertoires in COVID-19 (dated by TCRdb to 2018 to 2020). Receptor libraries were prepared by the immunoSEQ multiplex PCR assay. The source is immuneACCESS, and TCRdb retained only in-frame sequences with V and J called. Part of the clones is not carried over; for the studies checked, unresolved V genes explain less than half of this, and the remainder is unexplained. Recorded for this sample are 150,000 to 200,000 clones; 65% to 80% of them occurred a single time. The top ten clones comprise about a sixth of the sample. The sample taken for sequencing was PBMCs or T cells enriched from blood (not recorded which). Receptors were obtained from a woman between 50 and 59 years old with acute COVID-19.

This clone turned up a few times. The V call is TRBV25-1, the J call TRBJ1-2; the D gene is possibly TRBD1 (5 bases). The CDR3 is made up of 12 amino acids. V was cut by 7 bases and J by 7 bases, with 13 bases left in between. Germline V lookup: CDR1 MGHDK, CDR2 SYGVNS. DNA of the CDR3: TGTGCCAGCACCGGGTGGGGGGGTGGCTACACCTTC. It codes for CASTGWGGGYTF.

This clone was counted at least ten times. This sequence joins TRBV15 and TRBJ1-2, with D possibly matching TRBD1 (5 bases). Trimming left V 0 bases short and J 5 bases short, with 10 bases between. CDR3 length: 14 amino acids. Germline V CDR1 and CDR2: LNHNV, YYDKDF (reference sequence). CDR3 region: CATSRDGEGYGYTF. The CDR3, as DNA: TGTGCCACCAGCAGAGATGGGGAGGGGTATGGCTACACCTTC. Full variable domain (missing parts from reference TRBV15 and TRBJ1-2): DAMVIQNPRYQVTQFGKPVTLSCSQTLNHNVMYWYQQKSSQAPKLLFHYYDKDFNNEADTPDNFQSRRPNTSFCFLDIRSPGLGDTAMYLCATSRDGEGYGYTFGSGTRLTVV.

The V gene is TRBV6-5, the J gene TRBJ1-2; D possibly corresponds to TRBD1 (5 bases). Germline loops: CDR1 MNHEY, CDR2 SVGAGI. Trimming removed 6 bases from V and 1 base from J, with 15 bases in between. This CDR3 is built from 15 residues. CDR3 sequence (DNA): TGTGCCAGCAGGCTCCAGGGTCGAAGTAACTATGGCTACACCTTC. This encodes CASRLQGRSNYGYTF.

CDR3: CASSPGQGATNYGYTF. CDR3 nucleotide sequence: TGTGCCAGCAGCCCGGGACAGGGGGCAACTAACTATGGCTACACCTTC. The chain uses TRBV5-4 and TRBJ1-2, with 12 positions matching TRBD1. Per germline, CDR1 SGHNT and CDR2 YYREEE (reference sequence). The CDR3 runs 16 residues. Trimming removed 4 bases from V and 0 bases from J; junction bases left unmatched: 4.

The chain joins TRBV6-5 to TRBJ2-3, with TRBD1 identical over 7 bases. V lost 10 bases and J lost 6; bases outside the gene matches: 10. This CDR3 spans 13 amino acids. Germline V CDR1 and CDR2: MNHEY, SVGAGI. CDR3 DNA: TGTGCCAAAAGACAGGGTCCTGAGGATACGCAGTATTTT. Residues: CAKRQGPEDTQYF.

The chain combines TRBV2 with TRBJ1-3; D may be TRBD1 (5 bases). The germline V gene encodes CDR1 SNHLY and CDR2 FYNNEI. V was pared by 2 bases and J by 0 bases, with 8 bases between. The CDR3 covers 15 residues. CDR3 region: CASSEQGTSGNTIYF. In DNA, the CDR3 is TGTGCCAGCAGTGAACAGGGCACCTCTGGAAACACCATATATTTT. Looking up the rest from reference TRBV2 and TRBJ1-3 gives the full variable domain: EPEVTQTPSHQVTQMGQEVILRCVPISNHLYFYWYRQILGQKVEFLVSFYNNEISEKSEIFDDQFSVERPDGSNFTLKIRSTKLEDSAMYFCASSEQGTSGNTIYFGEGSWLTVV.

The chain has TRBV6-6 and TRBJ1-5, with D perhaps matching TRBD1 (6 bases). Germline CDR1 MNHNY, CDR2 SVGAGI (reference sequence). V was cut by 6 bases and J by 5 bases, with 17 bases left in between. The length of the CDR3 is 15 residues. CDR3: CASRLSGQVYQPQHF. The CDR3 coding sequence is TGTGCCAGCAGGCTATCGGGACAAGTTTATCAGCCCCAGCATTTT.

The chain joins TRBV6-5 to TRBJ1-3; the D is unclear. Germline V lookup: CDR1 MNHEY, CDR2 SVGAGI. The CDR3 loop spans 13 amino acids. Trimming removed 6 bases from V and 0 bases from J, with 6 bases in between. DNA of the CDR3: TGTGCCAGCAGAGCTGACTCTGGAAACACCATATATTTT. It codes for CASRADSGNTIYF.

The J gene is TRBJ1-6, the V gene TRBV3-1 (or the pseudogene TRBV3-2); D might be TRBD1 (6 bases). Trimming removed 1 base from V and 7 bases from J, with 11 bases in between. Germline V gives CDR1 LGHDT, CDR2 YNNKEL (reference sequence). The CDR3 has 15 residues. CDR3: CASSQAPGANSPLHF. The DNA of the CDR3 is TGTGCCAGCAGCCAAGCGCCAGGGGCCAATTCACCCCTCCACTTT.

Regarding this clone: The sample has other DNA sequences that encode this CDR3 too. For the CDR3, the DNA is TGCGCCAGCAGCCCAGAGGGACAGGGGAATGAAAAACTGTTTTTT. This sequence encodes CASSPEGQGNEKLFF. The V gene is TRBV5-1, the J gene TRBJ1-4, with 10 bases aligning to TRBD1. The CDR3 is made up of 15 amino acids. With V trimmed by 4 bases and J by 5 bases, 5 bases remained unmatched. Germline V CDR1 and CDR2: SGHRS, YFSETQ.

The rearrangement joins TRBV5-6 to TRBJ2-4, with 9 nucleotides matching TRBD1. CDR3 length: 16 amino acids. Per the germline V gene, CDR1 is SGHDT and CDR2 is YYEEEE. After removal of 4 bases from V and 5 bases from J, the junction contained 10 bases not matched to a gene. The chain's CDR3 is CASSVITGGRENIQYF. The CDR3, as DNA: TGTGCCAGCAGCGTCATAACAGGGGGCAGAGAAAACATTCAGTACTTC. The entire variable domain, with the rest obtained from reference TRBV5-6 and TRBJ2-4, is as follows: DAGVTQSPTHLIKTRGQQVTLRCSPKSGHDTVSWYQQALGQGPQFIFQYYEEEERQRGNFPDRFSGHQFPNYSSELNVNALLLGDSALYLCASSVITGGRENIQYFGAGTRLSVL.

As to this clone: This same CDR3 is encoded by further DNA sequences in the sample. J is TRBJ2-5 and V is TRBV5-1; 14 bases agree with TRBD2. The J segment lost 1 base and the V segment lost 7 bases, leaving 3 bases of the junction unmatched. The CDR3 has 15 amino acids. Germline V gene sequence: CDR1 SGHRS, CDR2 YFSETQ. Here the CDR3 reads CASFGLAGGQETQYF. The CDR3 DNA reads TGCGCCAGCTTCGGACTAGCGGGGGGCCAAGAGACCCAGTACTTC. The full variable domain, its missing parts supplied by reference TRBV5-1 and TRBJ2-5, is KAGVTQTPRYLIKTRGQQVTLSCSPISGHRSVSWYQQTPGQGLQFLFEYFSETQRNKGNFPGRFSGRQFSNSRSEMNVSTLELGDSALYLCASFGLAGGQETQYFGPGTRLLVL.

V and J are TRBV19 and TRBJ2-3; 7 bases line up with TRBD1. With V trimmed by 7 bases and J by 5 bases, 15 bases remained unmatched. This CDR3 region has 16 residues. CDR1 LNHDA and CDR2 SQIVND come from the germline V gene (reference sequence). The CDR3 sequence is CASTINALDRVDTQYF. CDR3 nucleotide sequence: TGTGCCAGTACCATAAACGCCCTCGACAGGGTAGATACGCAGTATTTT.

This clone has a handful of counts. As DNA, the CDR3 is TGTGCCACCAGTGATTTCCCCTGGACAGGGGGCTTGAACACCGGGGAGCTGTTTTTT. This gives the protein CATSDFPWTGGLNTGELFF. The chain uses TRBV24-1 and TRBJ2-2, with 11 bases fitting TRBD1. Germline assignment: CDR1 KGHDR and CDR2 SFDVKD. This CDR3 spans 19 amino acids. V shed 1 base and J 1 base; nucleotides not matched to a gene: 7.

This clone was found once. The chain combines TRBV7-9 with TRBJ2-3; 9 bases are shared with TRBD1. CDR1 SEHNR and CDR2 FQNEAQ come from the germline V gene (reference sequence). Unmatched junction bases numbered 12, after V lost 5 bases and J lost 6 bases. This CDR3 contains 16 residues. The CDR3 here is CASSDTGGARSDTQYF. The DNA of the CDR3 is TGTGCCAGCAGCGATACAGGGGGCGCGAGGTCGGATACGCAGTATTTT.